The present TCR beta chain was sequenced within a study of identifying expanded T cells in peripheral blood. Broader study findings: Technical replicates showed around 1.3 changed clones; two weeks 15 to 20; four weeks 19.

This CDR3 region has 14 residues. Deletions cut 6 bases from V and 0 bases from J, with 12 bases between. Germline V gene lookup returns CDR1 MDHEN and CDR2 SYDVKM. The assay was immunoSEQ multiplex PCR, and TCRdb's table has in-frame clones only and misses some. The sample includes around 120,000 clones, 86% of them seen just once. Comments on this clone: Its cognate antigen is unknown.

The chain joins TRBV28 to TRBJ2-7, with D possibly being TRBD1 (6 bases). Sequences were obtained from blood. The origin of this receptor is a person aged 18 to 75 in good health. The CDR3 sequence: CASSGTPLSYEQYF. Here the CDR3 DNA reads TGTGCCAGCAGCGGGACACCGCTCTCCTACGAGCAGTACTTC.